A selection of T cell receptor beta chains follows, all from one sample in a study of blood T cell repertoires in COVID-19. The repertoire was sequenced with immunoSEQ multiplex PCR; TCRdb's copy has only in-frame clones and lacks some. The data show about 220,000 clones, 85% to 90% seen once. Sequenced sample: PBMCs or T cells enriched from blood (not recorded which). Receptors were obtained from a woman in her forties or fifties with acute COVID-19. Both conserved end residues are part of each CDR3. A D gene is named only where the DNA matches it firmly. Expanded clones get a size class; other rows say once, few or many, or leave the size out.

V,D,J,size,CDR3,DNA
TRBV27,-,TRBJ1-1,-,CASSFLRGAGEAFF,TGTGCCAGCAGTTTCCTACGGGGGGCTGGGGAAGCTTTCTTT
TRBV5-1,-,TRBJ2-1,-,CASSLEGIFSYNEQFF,TGCGCCAGCAGCTTGGAGGGGATCTTTTCCTACAATGAGCAGTTCTTC
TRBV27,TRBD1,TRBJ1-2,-,CASSDLGQGFGYTF,TGTGCCAGCAGCGACCTAGGACAGGGCTTTGGCTACACCTTC
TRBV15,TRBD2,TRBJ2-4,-,CATSRAPVAGKNIQYF,TGTGCCACCAGCAGAGCTCCCGTAGCGGGGAAAAACATTCAGTACTTC
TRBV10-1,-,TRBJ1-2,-,CASRFKFDTLSYGYTF,TGCGCCAGCAGATTTAAATTTGATACTCTCTCCTATGGCTACACCTTC
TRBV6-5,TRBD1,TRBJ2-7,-,CASSFGQGQSYEQYF,TGTGCCAGCAGTTTCGGACAGGGACAGAGCTACGAGCAGTACTTC
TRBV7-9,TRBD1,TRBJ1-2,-,CASSQQGGNGYTF,TGTGCCAGCAGCCAACAGGGGGGGAATGGCTACACCTTC
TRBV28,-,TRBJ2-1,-,CASSLLGARGFF,TGTGCCAGCAGCCTCCTGGGGGCCCGCGGGTTCTTC
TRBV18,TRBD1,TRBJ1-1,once,CASSPDRAMNTEAFF,TGTGCCAGCTCACCCGACAGGGCGATGAACACTGAAGCTTTCTTT
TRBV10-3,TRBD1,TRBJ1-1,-,CAIKSGTGLNTEAFF,TGTGCCATCAAATCAGGGACAGGTTTGAACACTGAAGCTTTCTTT
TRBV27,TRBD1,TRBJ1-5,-,CASSSRQGPERPQHF,TGTGCCAGCAGTTCCCGACAGGGTCCTGAGCGGCCCCAGCATTTT
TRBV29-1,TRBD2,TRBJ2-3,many,CSVVKLARITDTQYF,TGCAGCGTAGTTAAACTAGCGAGGATCACAGATACGCAGTATTTT
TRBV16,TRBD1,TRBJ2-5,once,CASSQGQQETQYF,TGTGCCAGCAGCCAGGGACAGCAAGAGACCCAGTACTTC
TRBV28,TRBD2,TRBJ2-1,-,CASSLLAGGSSYNEQFF,TGTGCCAGCAGTTTATTAGCGGGAGGAAGCTCCTACAATGAGCAGTTCTTC
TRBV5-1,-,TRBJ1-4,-,CASSLGQTNEKLFF,TGCGCCAGCAGCTTGGGACAGACTAATGAAAAACTGTTTTTT
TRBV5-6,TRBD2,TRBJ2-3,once,CASSFEREAPPDTQYF,TGTGCCAGCAGCTTCGAGCGGGAGGCGCCCCCAGATACGCAGTATTTT
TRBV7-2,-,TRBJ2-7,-,CASSSSRIYEQYF,TGTGCCAGCAGCTCCTCGCGAATATACGAGCAGTACTTC
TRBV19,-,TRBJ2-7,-,CASSSSRGYEQYF,TGTGCCAGTAGTTCATCCCGGGGTTACGAGCAGTACTTC
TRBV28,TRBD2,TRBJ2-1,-,CRSGSGIYNEQFF,TGTAGGTCTGGGAGCGGGATCTACAATGAGCAGTTCTTC
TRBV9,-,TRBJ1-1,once,CASSVVAGAEAFF,TGTGCCAGCAGCGTAGTGGCAGGGGCTGAAGCTTTCTTT
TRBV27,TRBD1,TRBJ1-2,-,CASSRQGPYGYTF,TGTGCCAGCAGTCGACAGGGACCGTATGGCTACACCTTC
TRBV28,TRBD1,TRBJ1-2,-,CASSLRGQGDGYGYTF,TGTGCCAGCAGTTTAAGAGGACAGGGGGATGGCTATGGCTACACCTTC
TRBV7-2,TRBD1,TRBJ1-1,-,CASSLEKGALTEAFF,TGTGCCAGCAGCTTAGAAAAGGGGGCACTAACTGAAGCTTTCTTT
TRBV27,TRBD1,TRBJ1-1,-,CASTRQGMNTEAFF,TGTGCCAGCACCAGACAGGGAATGAACACTGAAGCTTTCTTT
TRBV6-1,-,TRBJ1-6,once,CASSEGGRRYNSPLHF,TGTGCCAGCAGTGAAGGGGGCCGCCGGTATAATTCACCCCTCCACTTT
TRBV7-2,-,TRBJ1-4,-,CASSSSTGLNNEKLFF,TGTGCCAGCAGCTCATCCACGGGACTTAATAATGAAAAACTGTTTTTT
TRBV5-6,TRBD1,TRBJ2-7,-,CASSLPGTGGYEQYF,TGTGCCAGCAGCTTGCCTGGGACAGGGGGCTACGAGCAGTACTTC
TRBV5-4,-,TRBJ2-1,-,CASSLGESHNEQFF,TGTGCCAGCAGCTTGGGGGAGAGTCACAATGAGCAGTTCTTC
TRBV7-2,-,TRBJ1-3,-,CASSLGGEPGNTIYF,TGTGCCAGCAGCCTGGGGGGGGAGCCTGGAAACACCATATATTTT
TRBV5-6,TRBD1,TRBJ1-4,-,CASSFGTEEKLFF,TGTGCCAGCAGCTTCGGGACAGAAGAAAAACTGTTTTTT
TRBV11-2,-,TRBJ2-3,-,CASSFGDTQYF,TGTGCCAGCAGCTTCGGAGATACGCAGTATTTT
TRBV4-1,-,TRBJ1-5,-,CASSQDGDTVPYSNQPQHF,TGCGCCAGCAGCCAAGATGGGGACACTGTACCATATAGCAATCAGCCCCAGCATTTT
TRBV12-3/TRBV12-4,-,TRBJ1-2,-,CASSLTSVYGYTF,TGTGCCAGCAGTCTAACCTCGGTTTATGGCTACACCTTC
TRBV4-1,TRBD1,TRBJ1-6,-,CASSQDQGDSPLHF,TGCGCCAGCAGCCAAGATCAGGGGGATTCACCCCTCCACTTT
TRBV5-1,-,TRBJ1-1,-,CASSLGPQGRDTEAFF,TGCGCCAGCAGCTTGGGGCCCCAGGGTAGGGACACTGAAGCTTTCTTT
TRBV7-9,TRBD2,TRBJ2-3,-,CASSLKGGSKRDTQYF,TGTGCCAGCAGCTTAAAGGGCGGGAGTAAACGAGATACGCAGTATTTT
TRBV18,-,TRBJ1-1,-,CASSPRYRTYGTEAFF,TGTGCCAGCTCACCACGGTATCGGACTTATGGCACTGAAGCTTTCTTT
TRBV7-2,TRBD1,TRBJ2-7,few,CASSLPTGIAYEQYF,TGTGCCAGCAGCTTACCGACAGGGATCGCCTACGAGCAGTACTTC
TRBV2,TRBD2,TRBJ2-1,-,CASSSGRNNEQFF,TGTGCCAGCAGTAGCGGGAGAAACAATGAGCAGTTCTTC
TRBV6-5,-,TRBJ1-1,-,CASSYRGDLVNTEAFF,TGTGCCAGCAGTTACAGGGGTGACTTGGTGAACACTGAAGCTTTCTTT
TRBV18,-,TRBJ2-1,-,CASSPAGTADYNEQFF,TGTGCCAGCTCACCAGCCGGGACTGCAGATTACAATGAGCAGTTCTTC
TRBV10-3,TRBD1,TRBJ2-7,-,CAISGRDRTYEQYF,TGTGCCATCAGCGGCAGGGACAGAACCTACGAGCAGTACTTC
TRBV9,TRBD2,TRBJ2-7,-,CASSVDGLALYEQYF,TGTGCCAGCAGCGTAGATGGACTAGCCTTGTACGAGCAGTACTTC
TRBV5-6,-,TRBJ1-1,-,CASSLDSSTEAFF,TGTGCCAGCAGCTTGGACAGCTCCACTGAAGCTTTCTTT
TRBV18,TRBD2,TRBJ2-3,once,CASSLLSGRSTDTQYF,TGTGCCAGCTCATTACTTAGCGGGAGGTCTACAGATACGCAGTATTTT
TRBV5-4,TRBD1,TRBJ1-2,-,CASSLARQGVFGYTF,TGTGCCAGCAGCTTGGCCCGGCAGGGGGTTTTTGGCTACACCTTC
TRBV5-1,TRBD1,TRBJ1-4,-,CASSLAGTGREKLFF,TGCGCCAGCAGCTTGGCCGGGACAGGGCGGGAAAAACTGTTTTTT
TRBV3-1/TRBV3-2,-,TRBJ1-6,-,CASRGTYNSPLHF,TGTGCCAGCAGGGGGACATATAATTCACCCCTCCACTTT